The clone carrying this T cell receptor (beta chain) occurred a few times. What it binds is unknown. This sample stems from a study of T cells in Graves' hyperthyroidism and ophthalmopathy. Overall study results and limits: Among thyroid clonotypes expanded above 0.001, most also appeared in blood.

The CDR3 extends over 15 amino acids. Looked up from germline, CDR1 is MNHNS and CDR2 is SASEGT. V lost 5 bases to trimming and J lost 3 bases; unmatched junction nucleotides: 6. Researchers took RNA transcripts and amplified the TCR beta CDR3 regions from them. The primer set for the first-round RT-PCR of the TCR CDR3 was HTBI. TCRdb reprocessed the multiplex PCR reads with MiXCR, giving one entry per CDR3 protein. The sample shows fewer than 450,000 distinct CDR3 sequences, approximately 17% of them seen only once. The rearrangement links TRBV6-1 to TRBJ2-5; 10 bases are a match to TRBD1. Sequencing used blood. The sequence came from a man aged 18 to 30 with Graves' ophthalmopathy. DNA for the CDR3: TGTGCCAGCAGTCCCAAGGACAGGGGGAAAGAGACCCAGTACTTC. Protein sequence: CASSPKDRGKETQYF.